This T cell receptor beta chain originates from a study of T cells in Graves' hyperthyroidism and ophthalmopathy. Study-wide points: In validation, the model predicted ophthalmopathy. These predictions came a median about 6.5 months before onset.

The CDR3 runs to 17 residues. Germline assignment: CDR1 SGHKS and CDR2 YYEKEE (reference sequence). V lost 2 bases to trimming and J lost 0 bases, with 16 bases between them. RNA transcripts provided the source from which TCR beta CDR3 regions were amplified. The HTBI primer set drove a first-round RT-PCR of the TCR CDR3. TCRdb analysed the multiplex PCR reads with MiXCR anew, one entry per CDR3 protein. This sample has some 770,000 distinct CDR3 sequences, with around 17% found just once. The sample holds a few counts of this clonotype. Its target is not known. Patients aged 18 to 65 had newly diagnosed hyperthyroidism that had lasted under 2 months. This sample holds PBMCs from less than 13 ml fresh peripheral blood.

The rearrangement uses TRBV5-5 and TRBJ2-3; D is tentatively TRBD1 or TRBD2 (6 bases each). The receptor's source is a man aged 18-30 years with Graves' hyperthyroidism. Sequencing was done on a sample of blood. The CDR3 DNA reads TGTGCCAGCAGCTTACGGGTCCGGGGGCAAAGCACAGATACGCAGTATTTT. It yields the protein CASSLRVRGQSTDTQYF.